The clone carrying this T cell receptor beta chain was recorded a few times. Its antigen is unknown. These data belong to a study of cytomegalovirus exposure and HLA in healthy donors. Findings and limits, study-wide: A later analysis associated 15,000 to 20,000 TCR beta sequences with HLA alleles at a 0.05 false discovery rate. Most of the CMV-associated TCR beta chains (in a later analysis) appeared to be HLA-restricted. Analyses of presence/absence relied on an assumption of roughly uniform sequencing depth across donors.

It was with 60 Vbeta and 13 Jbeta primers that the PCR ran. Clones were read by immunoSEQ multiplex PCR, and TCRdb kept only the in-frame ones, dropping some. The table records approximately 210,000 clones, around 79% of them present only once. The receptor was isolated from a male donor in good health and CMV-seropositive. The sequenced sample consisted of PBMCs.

The CDR3 spells CASSERLGGNEKLFF. Written as DNA, the CDR3 is TGTGCCAGCAGTGAACGCTTGGGGGGTAATGAAAAACTGTTTTTT. The chain joins TRBV6-1 to TRBJ1-4; D may be TRBD1 (5 bases). This CDR3 contains 15 residues. The V and J ends lost 2 bases and 4 bases respectively, with 11 bases between them. CDR1 MNHNS and CDR2 SASEGT come from the germline V gene.